These 9 T cell receptor beta chains came from one sample sequenced in a study of T cells in Graves' hyperthyroidism and ophthalmopathy. The TCR beta CDR3 regions underwent amplification using RNA transcripts as the source. A set of HTBI primers served as the primers for a first-round RT-PCR of the TCR CDR3. Via MiXCR, TCRdb re-called the multiplex PCR reads, giving one row per CDR3 protein. The sample includes more than 300,000 distinct CDR3 sequences, about 15% of them seen just once. The specimen was blood. These receptors all stem from a woman aged 25 to 39 with Graves' hyperthyroidism.

This clonotype appeared a few times. This chain joins TRBV19 and TRBJ2-1, with 11 positions matching TRBD2. This CDR3 comprises 16 residues. Germline V gives CDR1 LNHDA, CDR2 SQIVND (reference sequence). With V trimmed by 4 bases and J by 8 bases, 10 bases remained unmatched. The CDR3 region has the DNA TGTGCCAGTAGTACTTTCCTAGCGGGAGGATCCGATGAGCAGTTCTTC. Amino acids: CASSTFLAGGSDEQFF.

This clonotype was recorded many times. V is TRBV6-1 and J is TRBJ2-7, with D possibly TRBD1 on 6 matching bases. The germline CDR1 and CDR2 sequences are MNHNS and SASEGT. The CDR3 has 14 amino acids. V lost 3 bases, J lost 13 bases, and 22 bases lay in between. The CDR3 is CASSDEDRWAPVYF. CDR3 DNA: TGTGCCAGCAGTGATGAAGACAGGTGGGCCCCGGTTTACTTC.

V is TRBV20-1 and J is TRBJ2-2; 8 bases map to TRBD1. Germline trimming cut 3 bases from V and 3 bases from J; bases unmatched to any gene: 0. Germline V lookup: CDR1 DFQATT, CDR2 SNEGSKA (reference sequence). This CDR3 is built from 13 residues. The CDR3 DNA reads as TGCAGTGCTAGGACAGGGGACACCGGGGAGCTGTTTTTT. It codes for CSARTGDTGELFF.

This clonotype was seen at least ten times. The V gene is TRBV7-8, the J gene TRBJ1-2, with D perhaps matching TRBD1 (6 bases). V lost 5 bases and J 4 bases, leaving 17 bases between the germline ends. The CDR3 spans 15 residues. Looked up from germline, CDR1 is SGHVS and CDR2 is FQNEAQ. CDR3 protein: CASSASRGVAYGYTF. In DNA form, the CDR3 reads TGTGCCAGCAGCGCTTCAAGGGGGGTCGCCTATGGCTACACCTTC. The variable domain in full, with the rest retrieved from reference TRBV7-8 and TRBJ1-2, is GAGVSQSPRYKVAKRGQDVALRCDPISGHVSLFWYQQALGQGPEFLTYFQNEAQLDKSGLPSDRFFAERPEGSVSTLKIQRTQQEDSAVYLCASSASRGVAYGYTFGSGTRLTVV.

This chain links TRBV3-1 with TRBJ2-1; the D is unclear. The germline V and J ends were trimmed by 1 base and 2 bases, with 12 bases remaining between them. The CDR3 runs to 16 residues. The germline V gene encodes CDR1 LGHDT and CDR2 YNNKEL (reference sequence). The CDR3 spells CASSQVFGHPYNEQFF. The CDR3, as DNA: TGTGCCAGCAGCCAAGTGTTCGGTCACCCCTACAATGAGCAGTTCTTC.

The sample holds many counts of this clonotype. V gene TRBV6-2 or TRBV6-3 combines with J gene TRBJ2-7; no clear D. Germline loops: CDR1 MNHEY, CDR2 SVGEGT. The V and J ends lost 8 bases and 3 bases respectively, with 8 bases between them. The CDR3 loop spans 11 amino acids. The DNA for the CDR3 is TGTGCCAGCGGAACTAACTACGAGCAGTACTTC. This codes for CASGTNYEQYF.

This clonotype was seen at least ten times. The rearrangement uses TRBV7-2 and TRBJ2-7; unclear D gene. Trimming took off 2 bases at V and 0 bases at J, with 8 bases between the two ends. The CDR3 consists of 14 residues. The germline V gene encodes CDR1 SGHTA and CDR2 FQGNSA. The CDR3 loop is CASSLNRASYEQYF. CDR3 coding DNA: TGTGCCAGCAGCTTAAATCGCGCCTCCTACGAGCAGTACTTC.

This clonotype was seen at least ten times. V is TRBV10-3 and J is TRBJ2-5; maybe TRBD2 (5 bases). The CDR3 covers 14 residues. Per the germline V gene, CDR1 is ENHRY and CDR2 is SYGVKD. V lost 3 bases, J lost 2 bases, and 10 bases lay in between. DNA for the CDR3: TGTGCCATCAGTGATTATGGGGAGCAAGAGACCCAGTACTTC. This encodes CAISDYGEQETQYF.

This clonotype has a count of ten or more. The chain employs TRBV19 and TRBJ1-3; 10 nucleotides line up with TRBD1. Unmatched junction bases numbered 9, after V lost 9 bases and J lost 7 bases. This CDR3 contains 14 residues. The germline V gene has CDR1 LNHDA and CDR2 SQIVND (reference sequence). CDR3 region: CASRTGTGDNTIYF. The CDR3 DNA sequence: TGTGCCAGCAGAACCGGGACAGGGGATAACACCATATATTTT.